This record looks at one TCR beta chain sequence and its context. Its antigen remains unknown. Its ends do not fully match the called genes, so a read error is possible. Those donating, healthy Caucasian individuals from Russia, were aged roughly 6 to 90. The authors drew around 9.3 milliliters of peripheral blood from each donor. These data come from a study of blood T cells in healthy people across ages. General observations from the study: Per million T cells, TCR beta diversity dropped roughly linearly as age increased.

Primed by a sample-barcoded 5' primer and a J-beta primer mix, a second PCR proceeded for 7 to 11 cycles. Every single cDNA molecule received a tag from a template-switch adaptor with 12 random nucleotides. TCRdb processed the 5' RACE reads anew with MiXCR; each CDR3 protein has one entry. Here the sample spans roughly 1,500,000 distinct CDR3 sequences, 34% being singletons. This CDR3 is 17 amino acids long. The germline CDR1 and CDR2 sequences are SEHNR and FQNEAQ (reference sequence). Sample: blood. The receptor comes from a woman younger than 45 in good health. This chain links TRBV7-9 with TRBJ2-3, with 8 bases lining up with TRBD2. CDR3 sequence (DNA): TGTGCCAACAGCCCCAATCGTCAGCGGGGGAACACAGATACGCAGTATTTT. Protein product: CANSPNRQRGNTDTQYF.